A selection of T cell receptor beta chains follows, all from one sample in a study of shared clonotypes between healthy human individuals. Profiled with immunoSEQ multiplex PCR; TCRdb holds only in-frame clones, not every one. The sample has roughly 410,000 clones, approximately 97% seen once. Material for sequencing was memory CD8+ T cells sorted from blood. Every receptor here comes from a man aged 25-45 years in good health. CDR3s include the opening cysteine and the closing phenylalanine or tryptophan. The D gene is left open where the match is weak. Size is omitted from some rows. Given values are once, few, many or a class for expanded clones.

D gene: .; J gene: TRBJ2-3; clone size: .; V gene: TRBV7-9; CDR3 DNA: TGTGCCAGCAGCTTGTCGCGTAACACAGATACGCAGTATTTT; CDR3 protein: CASSLSRNTDTQYF
D gene: .; J gene: TRBJ1-3; clone size: .; V gene: TRBV29-1; CDR3 DNA: TGCAGCGTGCGACAGGGAAACACCATATATTTT; CDR3 protein: CSVRQGNTIYF
D gene: .; J gene: TRBJ2-4; clone size: .; V gene: TRBV19; CDR3 DNA: TGTGCCAGTAGCCCATCACGGGGGCACATTCAGTACTTC; CDR3 protein: CASSPSRGHIQYF
D gene: TRBD1; J gene: TRBJ1-2; clone size: .; V gene: TRBV25-1; CDR3 DNA: TGTGCCAGCAGTGAATCCCTTACAGGGGGCGGAGGCTACACCTTC; CDR3 protein: CASSESLTGGGGYTF
D gene: .; J gene: TRBJ2-5; clone size: .; V gene: TRBV5-1; CDR3 DNA: TGCGCCAGCAGCCCAGCGGACACACAAGAGACCCAGTACTTC; CDR3 protein: CASSPADTQETQYF
D gene: .; J gene: TRBJ1-5; clone size: .; V gene: TRBV18; CDR3 DNA: TGTGCCAGCTCCCCGGGGGCCACGGGCAATCAGCCCCAGCATTTT; CDR3 protein: CASSPGATGNQPQHF
D gene: .; J gene: TRBJ1-1; clone size: .; V gene: TRBV11-3; CDR3 DNA: TGTGCCAGCAGCTTACGCGGGAACACTGAAGCTTTCTTT; CDR3 protein: CASSLRGNTEAFF
D gene: TRBD2; J gene: TRBJ2-3; clone size: few; V gene: TRBV6-1; CDR3 DNA: TGTGCCAGCAGTGAAAGGGGCGGGAGGGCCCCAGATACGCAGTATTTT; CDR3 protein: CASSERGGRAPDTQYF
D gene: TRBD2; J gene: TRBJ2-1; clone size: .; V gene: TRBV10-2; CDR3 DNA: TGCGCCACACGTCTTTCCGGGGGGGACAATGAGCAGTTCTTC; CDR3 protein: CATRLSGGDNEQFF
D gene: .; J gene: TRBJ2-3; clone size: .; V gene: TRBV7-9; CDR3 DNA: TGTGCCAGCAGCTTAGCGTGGGGGAATCCAGATACGCAGTATTTT; CDR3 protein: CASSLAWGNPDTQYF
D gene: .; J gene: TRBJ2-2; clone size: .; V gene: TRBV5-1; CDR3 DNA: TGCGCCAGCAGCCGCATCGGGGAGCTGTTTTTT; CDR3 protein: CASSRIGELFF
D gene: .; J gene: TRBJ1-5; clone size: .; V gene: TRBV5-6; CDR3 DNA: TGTGCCAGCAGCTTGGGGGGCCCAAACTTGAATCAGCCCCAGCATTTT; CDR3 protein: CASSLGGPNLNQPQHF
D gene: TRBD2; J gene: TRBJ2-1; clone size: .; V gene: TRBV27; CDR3 DNA: TGTGCCAGCAGTTCTGGGACTAGCGGCAATGAGCAGTTCTTC; CDR3 protein: CASSSGTSGNEQFF
D gene: .; J gene: TRBJ2-3; clone size: .; V gene: TRBV7-8; CDR3 DNA: TGTGCCAGCAGCGCCTTTCGGGGAGGGACAATCACAGATACGCAGTATTTT; CDR3 protein: CASSAFRGGTITDTQYF
D gene: TRBD2; J gene: TRBJ2-2; clone size: .; V gene: TRBV25-1; CDR3 DNA: TGTGCCAGCTTTCCGGGAGGAAGGGACACCGGGGAGCTGTTTTTT; CDR3 protein: CASFPGGRDTGELFF
D gene: TRBD2; J gene: TRBJ2-3; clone size: .; V gene: TRBV6-5; CDR3 DNA: TGTGCCAGCAGTTACCTAGCGGGAAGCACAGATACGCAGTATTTT; CDR3 protein: CASSYLAGSTDTQYF
D gene: TRBD1; J gene: TRBJ1-4; clone size: once; V gene: TRBV6-6; CDR3 DNA: TGTGCCAGCAACAGAGACAGGGGGGTTGAAAAACTGTTTTTT; CDR3 protein: CASNRDRGVEKLFF
D gene: TRBD2; J gene: TRBJ2-4; clone size: once; V gene: TRBV4-2; CDR3 DNA: TGTGCCAGCAGCCAAGCCCTAGCGGGACGCAGAAACATTCAGTACTTC; CDR3 protein: CASSQALAGRRNIQYF
D gene: .; J gene: TRBJ2-7; clone size: .; V gene: TRBV19; CDR3 DNA: TGTGCCAGTAGTATCTCTCTCACATCCTACGAGCAGTACTTC; CDR3 protein: CASSISLTSYEQYF
D gene: TRBD2; J gene: TRBJ2-7; clone size: .; V gene: TRBV2; CDR3 DNA: TGTGCCAGGAGATACTCCGGGACTAAAAACTACGAGCAGTACTTC; CDR3 protein: CARRYSGTKNYEQYF
D gene: .; J gene: TRBJ1-2; clone size: .; V gene: TRBV2; CDR3 DNA: TGTGCCAGCAGTGTGGACAGAAACTATGGCTACACCTTC; CDR3 protein: CASSVDRNYGYTF
D gene: .; J gene: TRBJ2-1; clone size: .; V gene: TRBV6-1; CDR3 DNA: TGTGCCAGCAGTGAGTGGGGAATGCCGGTTAATGAGCAGTTCTTC; CDR3 protein: CASSEWGMPVNEQFF
D gene: .; J gene: TRBJ2-7; clone size: .; V gene: TRBV20-1; CDR3 DNA: TGCAGTGCTAGAATGGACGAGCAGTACTTC; CDR3 protein: CSARMDEQYF
D gene: TRBD1; J gene: TRBJ1-5; clone size: .; V gene: TRBV6-6; CDR3 DNA: TGTGCCAGCACTATAGGGACAGGGAGTGGCAATCAGCCCCAGCATTTT; CDR3 protein: CASTIGTGSGNQPQHF
D gene: TRBD1; J gene: TRBJ1-2; clone size: .; V gene: TRBV20-1; CDR3 DNA: TGCAGTGCTAGAGGGAGGACAGGGAACACCTTC; CDR3 protein: CSARGRTGNTF
D gene: .; J gene: TRBJ2-1; clone size: .; V gene: TRBV4-2; CDR3 DNA: TGTGCCAGCAGCCAAGACGGAGACTTGTACAATGAGCAGTTCTTC; CDR3 protein: CASSQDGDLYNEQFF
D gene: TRBD2; J gene: TRBJ2-1; clone size: .; V gene: TRBV27; CDR3 DNA: TGTGCCAGCAGTTTATCCGTTGGGGCCGGGACTAGCGGGAGATTCTACAATGAGCAGTTCTTC; CDR3 protein: CASSLSVGAGTSGRFYNEQFF
D gene: .; J gene: TRBJ1-2; clone size: .; V gene: TRBV5-1; CDR3 DNA: TGCGCCAGCAGCTTGGGCACAGGGCTCTATGGCTACACCTTC; CDR3 protein: CASSLGTGLYGYTF
D gene: .; J gene: TRBJ2-4; clone size: once; V gene: TRBV30; CDR3 DNA: TGTGCCTGGAGTCCGGGATTAAACATTCAGTACTTC; CDR3 protein: CAWSPGLNIQYF
D gene: TRBD1; J gene: TRBJ2-5; clone size: .; V gene: TRBV28; CDR3 DNA: TGTGCCAGCAGTTTCCTGGGGACAGTCCAAGAGACCCAGTACTTC; CDR3 protein: CASSFLGTVQETQYF
D gene: TRBD2; J gene: TRBJ2-1; clone size: .; V gene: TRBV11-2; CDR3 DNA: TGTGCCAGCAGAGGATTGGGACTAGCGGGACTGGAGCAGTTCTTC; CDR3 protein: CASRGLGLAGLEQFF
D gene: TRBD2; J gene: TRBJ2-1; clone size: once; V gene: TRBV2; CDR3 DNA: TGTGCCAGAGAGGAACCGGGACTAGCCTATGAGCAGTTCTTC; CDR3 protein: CAREEPGLAYEQFF
D gene: TRBD1; J gene: TRBJ1-2; clone size: once; V gene: TRBV6-1; CDR3 DNA: TGTGCCAGCAGTTTTACCCTCCGGGACAGTGGCTACACCTTC; CDR3 protein: CASSFTLRDSGYTF
D gene: .; J gene: TRBJ2-5; clone size: .; V gene: TRBV7-3; CDR3 DNA: TGTGCCAGCAGCTTAAGGGGCCCCGAGACCCAGTACTTC; CDR3 protein: CASSLRGPETQYF
D gene: TRBD2; J gene: TRBJ2-2; clone size: .; V gene: TRBV2; CDR3 DNA: TGTGCCAGCAGGCCACTAGCGGGGGACACCGGGGAGCTGTTTTTT; CDR3 protein: CASRPLAGDTGELFF
D gene: .; J gene: TRBJ2-3; clone size: .; V gene: TRBV10-2; CDR3 DNA: TGCGCCAGCAAGGGCTCAGATACGCAGTATTTT; CDR3 protein: CASKGSDTQYF
D gene: .; J gene: TRBJ2-7; clone size: .; V gene: TRBV9; CDR3 DNA: TGTGCCAGCAGCGTAGATCTCGAGCAGTACTTC; CDR3 protein: CASSVDLEQYF
D gene: TRBD2; J gene: TRBJ2-7; clone size: .; V gene: TRBV5-1; CDR3 DNA: TGCGCCAGCAGCTTGGAGGCTAGCGGACCCTACGAGCAGTACTTC; CDR3 protein: CASSLEASGPYEQYF
D gene: .; J gene: TRBJ2-7; clone size: .; V gene: TRBV28; CDR3 DNA: TGTGCCAGCAGTTTATCGTCCAGCGGTTCCTACGAGCAGTACTTC; CDR3 protein: CASSLSSSGSYEQYF
D gene: TRBD1; J gene: TRBJ2-7; clone size: .; V gene: TRBV15; CDR3 DNA: TGTGCCACCAGCAGAGATCGTGGGACAGGGACCTACGAGCAGTACTTC; CDR3 protein: CATSRDRGTGTYEQYF
D gene: .; J gene: TRBJ2-1; clone size: .; V gene: TRBV11-2; CDR3 DNA: TGTGCCAGCAGCTTAGCGGGGCCCTCCTACAATGAGCAGTTCTTC; CDR3 protein: CASSLAGPSYNEQFF
D gene: TRBD1; J gene: TRBJ1-4; clone size: .; V gene: TRBV28; CDR3 DNA: TGTGCCAGCACCGACGCGGGACAGCTGGAAAAACTGTTTTTT; CDR3 protein: CASTDAGQLEKLFF
D gene: .; J gene: TRBJ1-5; clone size: .; V gene: TRBV30; CDR3 DNA: TGTGCCTGGAGTGTAGGCTGGGGCGCGAATCAGCCCCAGCATTTT; CDR3 protein: CAWSVGWGANQPQHF
D gene: .; J gene: TRBJ2-1; clone size: .; V gene: TRBV14; CDR3 DNA: TGTGCCAGCAGCCAAGATCGAAGTCTTATACACAATGAGCAGTTCTTC; CDR3 protein: CASSQDRSLIHNEQFF
D gene: .; J gene: TRBJ1-1; clone size: .; V gene: TRBV28; CDR3 DNA: TGTGCCACGGGTAGTCCAATGAACACTGAAGCTTTCTTT; CDR3 protein: CATGSPMNTEAFF
D gene: .; J gene: TRBJ2-5; clone size: .; V gene: TRBV27; CDR3 DNA: TGTGCCAGCAGTTTAATTTGGGGAGAGACCCAGTACTTC; CDR3 protein: CASSLIWGETQYF
D gene: TRBD1; J gene: TRBJ1-4; clone size: .; V gene: TRBV20-1; CDR3 DNA: TGCAGTGCTGACAGGGATGAAAAACTGTTTTTT; CDR3 protein: CSADRDEKLFF
D gene: .; J gene: TRBJ2-3; clone size: .; V gene: TRBV11-2; CDR3 DNA: TGTGCCAGCAGCTTAGACCCCACAGATACGCAGTATTTT; CDR3 protein: CASSLDPTDTQYF
D gene: TRBD1; J gene: TRBJ2-7; clone size: once; V gene: TRBV7-3; CDR3 DNA: TGTGCCAGCAGCTTAAGGACAGGGGAGGGCTACGAGCAGTACTTT; CDR3 protein: CASSLRTGEGYEQYF
D gene: TRBD1; J gene: TRBJ2-1; clone size: .; V gene: TRBV18; CDR3 DNA: TGTGCCAGCTCACCACCGGGACAGGGAGGTTACAATGAGCAGTTCTTC; CDR3 protein: CASSPPGQGGYNEQFF